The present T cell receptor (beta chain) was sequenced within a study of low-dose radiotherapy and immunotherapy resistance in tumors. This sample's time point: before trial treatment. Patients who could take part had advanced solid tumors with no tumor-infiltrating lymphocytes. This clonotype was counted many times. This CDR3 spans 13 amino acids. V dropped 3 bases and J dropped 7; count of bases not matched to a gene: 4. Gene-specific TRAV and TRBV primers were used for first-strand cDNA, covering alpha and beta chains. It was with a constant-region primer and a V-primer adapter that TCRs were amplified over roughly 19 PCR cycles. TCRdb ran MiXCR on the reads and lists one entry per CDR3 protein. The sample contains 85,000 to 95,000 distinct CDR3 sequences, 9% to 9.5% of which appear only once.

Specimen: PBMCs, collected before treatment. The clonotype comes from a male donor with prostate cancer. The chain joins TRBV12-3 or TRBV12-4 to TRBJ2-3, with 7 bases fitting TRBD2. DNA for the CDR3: TGTGCCAGCAGTTTCCTAGCGGATCATACGCAGTATTTT. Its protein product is CASSFLADHTQYF.